The 9 T cell receptor beta chains reported below all come from one sample, sequenced in a study of cytomegalovirus exposure and HLA in healthy donors. Sequencing was performed with immunoSEQ multiplex PCR; in TCRdb, only in-frame clones are kept and a portion is missing. The sample consists of under 200,000 clones, roughly 86% of them appearing once. Sequenced material: PBMCs. Receptor source: a man in his late teens or twenties in good health and CMV-seropositive.

V usage is TRBV6-5 and J usage is TRBJ2-1; 7 nucleotides match TRBD1. Per germline, CDR1 MNHEY and CDR2 SVGAGI. The CDR3 sequence is 13 residues long. Germline trimming cut 4 bases from V and 11 bases from J; bases unmatched to any gene: 8. The CDR3 here is CASSSTPGQKQFF. CDR3 nucleotide sequence: TGTGCCAGCAGTTCCACTCCGGGACAGAAGCAGTTCTTC.

V usage is TRBV5-6 and J usage is TRBJ1-5; unclear D gene. The CDR3 consists of 15 residues. Germline assignment: CDR1 SGHDT and CDR2 YYEEEE. V gave up 6 bases and J gave up 0 bases, with 13 bases separating them. CDR3 in amino acids: CASTRGPLSNQPQHF. CDR3 sequence (DNA): TGTGCCAGCACCCGTGGGCCTCTTAGCAATCAGCCCCAGCATTTT.

The J gene is TRBJ2-3, the V gene TRBV9; D is possibly TRBD1 (6 bases). CDR1 SGDLS and CDR2 YYNGEE come from the germline V gene. V lost 5 bases and J 0 bases, leaving 10 bases between the germline ends. CDR3 length: 14 residues. CDR3 sequence (DNA): TGTGCCAGCAGGGGGGCAGGGAGCACAGATACGCAGTATTTT. This gives the protein CASRGAGSTDTQYF.

The V and J genes are TRBV6-5 and TRBJ1-1; D is possibly TRBD1 (6 bases). V shed 5 bases and J shed 3 bases, with 13 bases lying between them. Per the germline V gene, CDR1 is MNHEY and CDR2 is SVGAGI. The CDR3 runs 14 residues. The CDR3 sequence: CASSTTGTYTEAFF. The CDR3 DNA reads TGTGCCAGCAGTACCACAGGGACGTACACTGAAGCTTTCTTT.

V gene TRBV28 combines with J gene TRBJ1-2; 8 bases match TRBD1. Per germline, CDR1 MDHEN and CDR2 SYDVKM. The V gene end was trimmed by 5 bases and the J gene end by 4 bases; junction bases not matched to a gene: 18. There are 18 residues in the CDR3. CDR3 amino acids: CASSTPDRGQYPGYGYTF. The CDR3, as DNA: TGTGCCAGCAGTACCCCCGACAGGGGCCAGTATCCGGGCTATGGCTACACCTTC.

The V and J genes are TRBV12-5 and TRBJ2-2; 10 nucleotides match TRBD2. Trimming cost V 3 bases and J 3 bases; bases outside gene matches: 1. This CDR3 spans 15 amino acids. Per the germline V gene, CDR1 is LGHNT and CDR2 is FRNRAP. Here the CDR3 DNA reads TGTGCTAGTGGTTTTAGCGGGAGGTACACCGGGGAGCTGTTTTTT. Translation gives CASGFSGRYTGELFF.

The DNA for the CDR3 is TGTGCCAGCAGTTTGCCTAGCGATTCGAGCTCCTACAATGAGCAGTTCTTC. Protein product: CASSLPSDSSSYNEQFF. The chain carries TRBV28 and TRBJ2-1; D is possibly TRBD2 (6 bases). The CDR3 spans 17 residues. Germline CDR1 is MDHEN and CDR2 is SYDVKM. Trimming stripped 3 bases from V and 0 bases from J, with 15 bases between.

The chain combines TRBV19 with TRBJ2-7, with D unclear. Germline V lookup: CDR1 LNHDA, CDR2 SQIVND (reference sequence). CDR3 length equals 15 residues. Trimming cost V 5 bases and J 0 bases, with 14 bases left between them. The CDR3 protein is CASSYFPQSSYEQYF. In nucleotides, the CDR3 is TGTGCCAGTAGTTACTTCCCACAGAGCTCCTACGAGCAGTACTTC.

The J gene is TRBJ2-7, the V gene TRBV6-1, with D uncertain. V lost 1 base to trimming and J lost 0 bases, with 13 bases between them. Germline V gene data show CDR1 as MNHNS and CDR2 as SASEGT. There are 16 residues in the CDR3. The CDR3 coding sequence is TGTGCCAGCAGTGAAGATGGAGCGTTGGGCTCCTACGAGCAGTACTTC. This sequence encodes CASSEDGALGSYEQYF.